The 27 T cell receptor beta chains below come from one sample, sequenced in a study of tumor-infiltrating lymphocytes in primary liver carcinoma. From approximately 550 ng of total RNA, TCR beta-specific cDNA was reverse-transcribed using a constant-region primer. The TCR beta library was amplified through three nested multiplex PCR rounds in a modified ARM-PCR procedure. The first two PCR rounds used TRBV1-TRBV30 primers with a Cbeta primer, 10 cycles each. TCRdb fed the multiplex PCR reads into MiXCR, producing one record per CDR3 protein. This repertoire shows 85,000 to 100,000 distinct CDR3 sequences, 55% to 75% found once; its top ten account for around 30%. Co-extraction of RNA and DNA was performed on roughly 20-34 mg of unsorted bulk tissue. The sequencing sample was made of tumor-adjacent normal liver tissue. The source of these receptors is a man aged 35 to 55 with primary liver carcinoma and hepatitis B virus infection.

The rearrangement uses TRBV7-9 and TRBJ2-1; the D is unclear. CDR3 length: 13 amino acids. Trimming left V 5 bases short and J 3 bases short, with 8 bases between. The V gene's germline CDR1 is SEHNR and CDR2 FQNEAQ (reference sequence). This chain's CDR3 is CASSDGLYNEQFF. DNA for the CDR3: TGTGCCAGCAGCGATGGGCTCTACAATGAGCAGTTCTTC.

This clonotype was picked up many times. V is TRBV29-1 and J is TRBJ1-1, with D tentatively TRBD1 (6 bases). Trimming removed 1 base from V and 6 bases from J, with 12 bases in between. Germline assignment: CDR1 SQVTM and CDR2 ANQGSEA. CDR3 length: 13 amino acids. In DNA form, the CDR3 reads TGCAGCGTTGAAGGTATGGGGGGCTCTGAAGCTTTCTTT. Its translation is CSVEGMGGSEAFF.

There are many counts of this clonotype. V usage is TRBV4-2 and J usage is TRBJ2-2; no clear D. There are 17 residues in the CDR3. V dropped 2 bases and J dropped 0 bases, with 13 bases sitting between them. The germline gives CDR1 LGHNA, CDR2 YNFKEQ. The CDR3: CASSQFYGDPNTGELFF. In DNA, the CDR3 is TGTGCCAGCAGCCAATTTTACGGCGACCCGAACACCGGGGAGCTGTTTTTT.

For this clonotype: In this CDR3 the conserved last residue, phenylalanine or tryptophan, is missing, so a read error is likely. The chain employs TRBV11-2 and TRBJ1-1; unclear D gene. Per the germline V gene, CDR1 is SGHAT and CDR2 is FQNNGV. V shed 0 bases and J shed 4 bases, with 12 bases lying between them. The CDR3 is 15 residues long. The CDR3: CASSLDRTLSTEAFL. In nucleotides, the CDR3 is TGTGCCAGCAGCTTAGATCGCACTTTGAGCACTGAAGCTTTCTTA.

Notes on this clonotype: A much larger clonotype is one base distant, so this may be a read error. V and J are TRBV4-1 and TRBJ2-7; 7 bases agree with TRBD2. CDR1 is MGHRA, CDR2 YSYEKL, per germline. J was trimmed by 11 bases and V by 3 bases; bases with no gene match: 16. This CDR3 has 15 amino acids. The CDR3 bases are TGCGCCAGCAGCCAGGAGGGGACTATCGGAGGTGAGGAGTACTTC. It codes for CASSQEGTIGGEEYF.

There are a few counts of this clonotype. This chain connects TRBV18 to TRBJ2-3; 7 nucleotides align to TRBD2. CDR1 and CDR2 from the germline V gene are KGHSH and LQKENI. CDR3 length equals 15 residues. Germline trimming cut 3 bases from V and 1 base from J; bases unmatched to any gene: 4. The CDR3: CASSPSRGGTDTQYF. In nucleotides, the CDR3 is TGTGCCAGCTCACCCTCTCGGGGGGGCACAGATACGCAGTATTTT.

Concerning this clonotype: This may arise from a read error, as a much more abundant clone is one base away. The CDR3 DNA sequence: TGTGCCAGCAGCCTCTCACTGGGTAGCCCCACAGATACGCAGTATTTT. Its protein product is CASSLSLGSPTDTQYF. V gene TRBV6-6 combines with J gene TRBJ2-3; no firm D call. The CDR3 consists of 16 residues. V lost 6 bases and J 2 bases, leaving 18 bases between the germline ends. The germline V gene encodes CDR1 MNHNY and CDR2 SVGAGI (reference sequence).

As regards this clonotype: At one boundary the junction diverges from the germline segment, which might be a read error. This chain uses TRBV6-5 with TRBJ1-2, with D hard to call. Germline-derived CDR1 and CDR2 are MNHEY and SVGAGI. The CDR3 totals 13 residues. The CDR3 bases are TGTGCCAGTAGACTAGCGGCTAACTATGGCCACACCTTC. Protein sequence: CASRLAANYGHTF.

This clonotype occurred many times. The chain couples TRBV12-3 or TRBV12-4 to TRBJ2-7, with 8 bases matching TRBD1. The junction had 9 bases not matched to a gene; V was cut back by 2 bases and J by 3 bases. The CDR3 runs to 16 residues. CDR3 amino acids: CASSLQGAITGYEQYF. In nucleotides, the CDR3 is TGTGCCAGCAGTTTACAGGGGGCCATCACGGGCTACGAGCAGTACTTC.

This clonotype showed up just a few times. The chain links TRBV5-1 to TRBJ2-2; 7 nucleotides align to TRBD2. The CDR3 has 16 amino acids. The trim removed 3 bases at V and 0 bases at J, leaving 5 bases unmatched. Per germline, CDR1 SGHRS and CDR2 YFSETQ. The CDR3 bases are TGCGCCAGCAGCTCATCTAGCGGATCGAACACCGGGGAGCTGTTTTTT. This codes for CASSSSSGSNTGELFF.

In this sample, this clonotype turned up a few times. This sequence may be a read error, since a much larger clone differs from it by one base. CDR3 region: CASSPGTSGITGELLF. The CDR3, as DNA: TGTGCCAGCAGCCCCGGGACTAGCGGGATTACCGGGGAGCTGTTGTTT. The V gene is TRBV5-4, the J gene TRBJ2-2, with TRBD2 identical over 13 bases. CDR3 length: 16 amino acids. Germline V lookup: CDR1 SGHNT, CDR2 YYREEE (reference sequence).

Concerning this clonotype itself: A much larger clone differs from this one at a single base, so this may be a read error. The chain is built from TRBV5-6 and TRBJ1-2, with 10 bases lining up with TRBD1. This CDR3 has 14 residues. Per the germline V gene, CDR1 is SGHDT and CDR2 is YYEEEE. CDR3 sequence (DNA): TGTGCCAGCAGCTTCCGACAGGGGGCGGCTGGCTACGCCTTC. It codes for CASSFRQGAAGYAF.

The chain combines TRBV12-3 or TRBV12-4 with TRBJ2-6, with D unclear. The CDR3 runs to 13 residues. V lost 9 bases and J 2 bases, leaving 8 bases between the germline ends. This chain's CDR3 is CARCRAGANVLTF. The CDR3 region has the DNA TGTGCCAGATGTCGAGCTGGGGCCAACGTCCTGACTTTC.

This clonotype was picked up many times. The gene calls are TRBV6-1 and TRBJ2-7; 14 positions match TRBD2. Germline lookup yields CDR1 MNHNS and CDR2 SASEGT. Trimming at V came to 4 bases and at J to 7 bases, leaving 9 bases not matched to a gene. The CDR3 is 16 amino acids. The CDR3 bases are TGTGCCAGCAGTGCCGGGACTAGCGGGAGTGTAAGGGAGCAGTACTTC. Amino acid sequence: CASSAGTSGSVREQYF.

Concerning this clonotype itself: This could be a read error, since a much larger clone is one nucleotide away. This chain links TRBV29-1 with TRBJ2-5, with 8 bases lining up with TRBD1. CDR3 length equals 15 residues. V shed 7 bases, J shed 1 base, and the junction held 11 bases outside the gene matches. Germline V gives CDR1 SQVTM, CDR2 ANQGSEA. CDR3 sequence (DNA): TGCAGCGCTGCCAGGGGGCGGCCTGTCCAAGAGACCCAGTACTTC. Encoded protein: CSAARGRPVQETQYF.

Comment on this clonotype: One end of the junction does not line up with germline, which may come from a read error. This chain connects TRBV10-3 to TRBJ2-2; D is perhaps TRBD2 (7 bases). CDR3 length: 17 residues. Germline V lookup: CDR1 ENHRY, CDR2 SYGVKD. In DNA form, the CDR3 reads TGTGCCATCAGTGAGTCGACGGGGGGCCTGGGCACCGAGGAGCTATTTTTT. Translated, it gives CAISESTGGLGTEELFF.

Remarks on this clonotype: Given the absence of the conserved phenylalanine or tryptophan at the CDR3 end, a read error is likely. The chain is built from TRBV5-6 and TRBJ2-7, with D possibly being TRBD1 (6 bases). From germline, CDR1 is SGHDT and CDR2 YYEEEE. This CDR3 spans 14 amino acids. CDR3 sequence reads: CTSSDRDTSYEQYI. CDR3 DNA: TGTACCAGCAGCGACCGGGACACCTCCTACGAGCAGTACATC.

About this clonotype itself: Likely a read error: the CDR3 ends without its conserved phenylalanine or tryptophan. The chain is built from TRBV11-3 and TRBJ2-1; 9 positions agree with TRBD2. Germline values: CDR1 SGHNT, CDR2 YENEEA. The CDR3 is 15 residues long. V lost 7 bases to trimming and J lost 10 bases; unmatched junction nucleotides: 14. The CDR3 nucleotides read TGTGCCAGCAACTTGAGGGCGGGAGGGTTAACCGAGCAGTTCCTC. It encodes CASNLRAGGLTEQFL.

This chain uses TRBV7-2 with TRBJ2-5, with D maybe TRBD1 (5 bases). CDR1 SGHTA and CDR2 FQGNSA come from the germline V gene. Trimming removed 4 bases at V and 5 bases at J, with 11 bases between. The CDR3 is made up of 13 amino acids. CDR3 nucleotides: TGTGCCAGCAGCTCCTCAGGGTGGGAGACCCAGTACTTC. Its protein product is CASSSSGWETQYF.

As to this clonotype: At one end the junction does not follow the germline gene, possibly because of a read error. The chain uses TRBV6-1 and TRBJ1-6; D is undetermined. The CDR3 covers 14 residues. Germline V gene sequence: CDR1 MNHNS, CDR2 SASEGT. The CDR3 DNA is TGTGCCAGCATTGAACAGAGTATGAATTCACCTCTCCACTTT. It specifies CASIEQSMNSPLHF.

As concerns this clonotype: The junction differs from germline at one of its ends, possibly a read error. The chain is built from TRBV28 and TRBJ2-7; 12 nucleotides match TRBD2. Germline CDR1 reads MDHEN; CDR2 reads SYDVKM. The CDR3 has 19 residues. CDR3 in DNA: TGTGCCAGCAGTCCACAGGCTAGCGGGAGGGCCAAAGGAGTCTACGAGCAATACTTT. Protein sequence: CASSPQASGRAKGVYEQYF.

This chain links TRBV11-2 with TRBJ2-7; 7 bases align to TRBD1. Germline loops: CDR1 SGHAT, CDR2 FQNNGV. After removal of 6 bases from V and 8 bases from J, the junction contained 19 bases not matched to a gene. The CDR3 is 16 amino acids. DNA for the CDR3: TGTGCCAGCAGTTTCGGTGGTAACAGGGGAAAGTACAAGCAGTACTTC. Protein product: CASSFGGNRGKYKQYF.

The table lists this clonotype with a few counts. This clone may be a read error of a much larger clone one base away. V and J are TRBV29-1 and TRBJ2-3; TRBD2 matches 10 bases. The V gene's germline CDR1 is SQVTM and CDR2 ANQGSEA. There are 14 residues in the CDR3. The CDR3, as DNA: TGCAACATAACAGCGGGGGGGGACACAGATACGCAGTATTTT. It is translated as CNITAGGDTDTQYF.

In the case of this clonotype: A junction boundary mismatches the germline segment, possibly from a read error. The CDR3, as DNA: TGTGGCGTTGACGGGGGGAATGAAAAACTGTTTTTT. It translates to CGVDGGNEKLFF. The V call is TRBV29-1, the J call TRBJ1-4; possibly TRBD1 for D (5 bases). The CDR3 is 12 residues long. Germline-derived CDR1 and CDR2 are SQVTM and ANQGSEA.

This clonotype was observed a handful of times. Here the CDR3 DNA reads TGCGCCAGCAGCTTGGGACAGGACACTGAAGCTTTCTTT. It translates to CASSLGQDTEAFF. The V gene is TRBV5-1, the J gene TRBJ1-1; possible D gene TRBD1, 6 bases. V was trimmed by 0 bases and J by 3 bases, leaving 6 bases between them. The CDR3 spans 13 residues. Germline V gives CDR1 SGHRS, CDR2 YFSETQ.

This clonotype was seen a single time. Since a much larger clone is just one base distant, this may be a read error. CDR3 sequence (DNA): TGTGCCAGCAGTTTTATGCCAGGGGTGGTGAATGAGCAGTTCTTC. Amino acid sequence: CASSFMPGVVNEQFF. J is TRBJ2-1 and V is TRBV12-3 or TRBV12-4; D perhaps matches TRBD1 (6 bases). The CDR3 totals 15 residues. The V end was cut by 3 bases, the J end by 7 bases, with 16 bases between.

This clonotype was picked up many times. The chain carries TRBV7-8 and TRBJ2-7; D ambiguous. Trimming removed 5 bases at V and 6 bases at J, with 11 bases between. Germline loops: CDR1 SGHVS, CDR2 FQNEAQ. There are 12 residues in the CDR3. The CDR3 reads CASSPSSSEQYF. The CDR3, as DNA: TGTGCCAGCAGCCCGAGTTCGTCCGAGCAGTACTTC.